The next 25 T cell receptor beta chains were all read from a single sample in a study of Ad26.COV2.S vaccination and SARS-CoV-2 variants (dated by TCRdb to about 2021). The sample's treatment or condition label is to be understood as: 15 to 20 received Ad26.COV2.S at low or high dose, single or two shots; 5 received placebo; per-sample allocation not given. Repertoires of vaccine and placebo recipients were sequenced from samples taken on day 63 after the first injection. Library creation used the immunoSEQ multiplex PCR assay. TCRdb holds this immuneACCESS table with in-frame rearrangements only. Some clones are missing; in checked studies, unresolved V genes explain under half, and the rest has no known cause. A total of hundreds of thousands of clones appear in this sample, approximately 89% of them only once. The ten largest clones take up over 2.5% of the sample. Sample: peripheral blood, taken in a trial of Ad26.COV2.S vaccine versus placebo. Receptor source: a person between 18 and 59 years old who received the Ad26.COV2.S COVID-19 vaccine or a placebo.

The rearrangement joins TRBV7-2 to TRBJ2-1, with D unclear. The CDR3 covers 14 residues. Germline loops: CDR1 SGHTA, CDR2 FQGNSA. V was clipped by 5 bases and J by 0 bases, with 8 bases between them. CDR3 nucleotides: TGTGCCAGCAGCCCCCTTAGCTCCTACAATGAGCAGTTCTTC. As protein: CASSPLSSYNEQFF.

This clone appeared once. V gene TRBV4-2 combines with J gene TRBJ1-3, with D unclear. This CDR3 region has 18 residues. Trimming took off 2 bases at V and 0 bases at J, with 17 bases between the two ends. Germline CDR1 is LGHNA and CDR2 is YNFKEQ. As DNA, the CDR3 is TGTGCCAGCAGCCAATTTTGGGCAGGCCGATCCTCTGGAAACACCATATATTTT. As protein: CASSQFWAGRSSGNTIYF.

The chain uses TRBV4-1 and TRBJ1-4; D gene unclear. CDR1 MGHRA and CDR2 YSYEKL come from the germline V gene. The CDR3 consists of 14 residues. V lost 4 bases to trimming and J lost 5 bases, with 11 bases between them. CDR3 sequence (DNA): TGCGCCAGCAGCCTGCAGTACCTCAATGAAAAACTGTTTTTT. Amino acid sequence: CASSLQYLNEKLFF.

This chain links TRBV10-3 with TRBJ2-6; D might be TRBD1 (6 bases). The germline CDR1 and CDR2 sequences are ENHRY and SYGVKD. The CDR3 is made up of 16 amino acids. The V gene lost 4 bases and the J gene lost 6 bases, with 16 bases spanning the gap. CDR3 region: CAISGTGSVEANVLTF. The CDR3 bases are TGTGCCATCAGTGGAACAGGGAGCGTCGAGGCCAACGTCCTGACTTTC.

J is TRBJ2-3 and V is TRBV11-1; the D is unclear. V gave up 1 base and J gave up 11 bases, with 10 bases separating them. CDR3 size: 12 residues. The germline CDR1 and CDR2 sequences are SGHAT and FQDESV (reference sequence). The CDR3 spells CASSLDDSWQYF. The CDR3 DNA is TGTGCCAGCAGCTTAGACGACTCCTGGCAGTATTTT.

The CDR3 region is CASSLSREWPQHF. For the CDR3, the DNA is TGTGCCAGCAGTTTATCGAGAGAGTGGCCCCAGCATTTT. V gene TRBV27 combines with J gene TRBJ1-5; D gene ambiguous. The ends were cut back, 0 bases at V and 9 bases at J, with 9 bases in the middle. The CDR3 covers 13 residues. Germline V gene data show CDR1 as MNHEY and CDR2 as SMNVEV (reference sequence).

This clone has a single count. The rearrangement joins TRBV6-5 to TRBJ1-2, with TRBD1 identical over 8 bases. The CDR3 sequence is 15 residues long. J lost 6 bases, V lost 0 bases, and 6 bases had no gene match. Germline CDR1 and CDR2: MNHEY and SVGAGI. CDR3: CASSYSAGGANGYTF. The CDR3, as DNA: TGTGCCAGCAGTTACTCCGCAGGGGGCGCTAATGGCTACACCTTC.

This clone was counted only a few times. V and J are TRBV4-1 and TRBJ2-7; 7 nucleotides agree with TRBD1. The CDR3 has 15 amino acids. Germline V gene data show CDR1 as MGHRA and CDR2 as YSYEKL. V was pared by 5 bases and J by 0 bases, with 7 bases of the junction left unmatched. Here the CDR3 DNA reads TGCGCCAGCAGCTTCCGGGACAGCTACTCCTACGAGCAGTACTTC. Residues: CASSFRDSYSYEQYF.

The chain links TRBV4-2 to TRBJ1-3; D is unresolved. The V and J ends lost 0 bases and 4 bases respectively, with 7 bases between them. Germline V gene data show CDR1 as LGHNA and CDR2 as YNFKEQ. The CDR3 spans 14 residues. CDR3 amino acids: CASSQDRLGNTIYF. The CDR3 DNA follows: TGTGCCAGCAGCCAAGATCGGCTAGGAAACACCATATATTTT.

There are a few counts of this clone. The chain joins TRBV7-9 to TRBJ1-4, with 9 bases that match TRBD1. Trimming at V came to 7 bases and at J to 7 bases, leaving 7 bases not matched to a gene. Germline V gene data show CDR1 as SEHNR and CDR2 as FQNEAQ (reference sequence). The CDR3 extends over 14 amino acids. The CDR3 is CASTPGQGSEKLFF. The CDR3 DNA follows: TGTGCCAGCACCCCGGGACAGGGTAGTGAAAAACTGTTTTTT.

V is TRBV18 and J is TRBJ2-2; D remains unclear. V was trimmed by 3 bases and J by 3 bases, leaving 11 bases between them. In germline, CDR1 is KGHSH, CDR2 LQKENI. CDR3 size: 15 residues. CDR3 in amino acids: CASSPATLYTGELFF. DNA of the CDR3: TGTGCCAGCTCACCTGCGACACTTTACACCGGGGAGCTGTTTTTT.

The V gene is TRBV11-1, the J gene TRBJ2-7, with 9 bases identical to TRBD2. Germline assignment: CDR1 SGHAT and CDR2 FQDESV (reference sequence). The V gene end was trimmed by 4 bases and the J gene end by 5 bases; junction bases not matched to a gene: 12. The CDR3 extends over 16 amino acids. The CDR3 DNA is TGTGCCAGCAGCTCCCTGGGGACTAGCATCGGGGACGAGCAGTACTTC. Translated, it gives CASSSLGTSIGDEQYF.

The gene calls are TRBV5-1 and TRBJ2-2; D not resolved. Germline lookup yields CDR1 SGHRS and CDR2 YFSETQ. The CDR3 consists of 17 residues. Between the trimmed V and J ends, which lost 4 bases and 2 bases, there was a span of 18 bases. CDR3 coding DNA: TGCGCCAGCAGCCCCTCCCCCCAAGAGTTAAACACCGGGGAGCTGTTTTTT. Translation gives CASSPSPQELNTGELFF.

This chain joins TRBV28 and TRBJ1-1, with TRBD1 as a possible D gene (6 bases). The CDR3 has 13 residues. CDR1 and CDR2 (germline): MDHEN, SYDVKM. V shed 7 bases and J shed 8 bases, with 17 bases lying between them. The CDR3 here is CASKLLSGGEAFF. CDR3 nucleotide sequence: TGTGCCAGCAAATTGCTCAGCGGGGGCGAAGCTTTCTTT.

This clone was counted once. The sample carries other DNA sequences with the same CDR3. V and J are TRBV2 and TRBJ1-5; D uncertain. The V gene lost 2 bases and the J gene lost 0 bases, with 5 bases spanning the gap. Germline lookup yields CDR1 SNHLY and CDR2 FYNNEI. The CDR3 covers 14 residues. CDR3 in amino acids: CASSELSSNQPQHF. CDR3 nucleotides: TGTGCCAGCAGTGAACTCAGTAGCAATCAGCCCCAGCATTTT.

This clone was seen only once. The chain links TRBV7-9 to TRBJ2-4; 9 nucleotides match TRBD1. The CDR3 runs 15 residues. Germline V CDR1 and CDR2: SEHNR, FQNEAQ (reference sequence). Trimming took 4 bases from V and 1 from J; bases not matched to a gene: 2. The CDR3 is CASSSDRGAKNIQYF. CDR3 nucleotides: TGTGCCAGCAGCTCGGACAGGGGCGCCAAAAACATTCAGTACTTC.

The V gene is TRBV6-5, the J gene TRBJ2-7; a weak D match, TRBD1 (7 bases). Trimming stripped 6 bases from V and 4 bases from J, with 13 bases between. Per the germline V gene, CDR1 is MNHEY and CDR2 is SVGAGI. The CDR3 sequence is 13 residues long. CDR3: CASRRDSSYEQYV. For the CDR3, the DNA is TGTGCCAGCAGGCGGGACAGTTCATACGAGCAGTACGTC.

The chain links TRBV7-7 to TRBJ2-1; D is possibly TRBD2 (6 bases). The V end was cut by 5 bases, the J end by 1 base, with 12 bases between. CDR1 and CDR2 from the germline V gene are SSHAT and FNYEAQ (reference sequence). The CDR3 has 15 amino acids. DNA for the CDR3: TGTGCCAGCAGCGTTCTTGGGGGGTCCTACAATGAGCAGTTCTTC. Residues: CASSVLGGSYNEQFF.

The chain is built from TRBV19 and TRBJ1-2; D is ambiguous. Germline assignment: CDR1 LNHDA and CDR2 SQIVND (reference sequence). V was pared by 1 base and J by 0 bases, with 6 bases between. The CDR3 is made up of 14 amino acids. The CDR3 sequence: CASSIAGPNYGYTF. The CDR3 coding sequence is TGTGCCAGTAGTATAGCGGGTCCTAACTATGGCTACACCTTC.

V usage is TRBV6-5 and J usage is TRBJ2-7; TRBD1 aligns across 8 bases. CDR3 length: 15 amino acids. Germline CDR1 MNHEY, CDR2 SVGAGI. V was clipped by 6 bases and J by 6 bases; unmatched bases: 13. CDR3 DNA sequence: TGTGCCAGCAGCCGCCAGGGGGCAATGGGGGGCGAGCAGTACTTC. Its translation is CASSRQGAMGGEQYF.

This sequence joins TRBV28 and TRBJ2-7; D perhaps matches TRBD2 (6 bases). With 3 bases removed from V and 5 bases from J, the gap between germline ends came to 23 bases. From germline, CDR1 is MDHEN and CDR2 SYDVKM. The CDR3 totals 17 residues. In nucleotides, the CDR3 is TGTGCCAGCAGTTTGCGCAACGCCGTGGGGGGAGGCCACGAGCAGTACTTC. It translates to CASSLRNAVGGGHEQYF.

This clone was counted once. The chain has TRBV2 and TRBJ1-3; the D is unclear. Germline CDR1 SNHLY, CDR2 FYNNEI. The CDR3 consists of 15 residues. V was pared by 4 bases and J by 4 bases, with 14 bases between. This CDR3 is CASSVLSRGGNTIYF. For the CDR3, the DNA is TGTGCCAGCAGTGTACTCTCACGAGGAGGAAACACCATATATTTT.

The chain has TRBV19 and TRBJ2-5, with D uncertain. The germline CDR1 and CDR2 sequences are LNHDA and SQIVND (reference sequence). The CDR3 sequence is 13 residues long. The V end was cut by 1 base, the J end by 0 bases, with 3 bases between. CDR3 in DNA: TGTGCCAGTAGTATAGTGCACCAAGAGACCCAGTACTTC. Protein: CASSIVHQETQYF.

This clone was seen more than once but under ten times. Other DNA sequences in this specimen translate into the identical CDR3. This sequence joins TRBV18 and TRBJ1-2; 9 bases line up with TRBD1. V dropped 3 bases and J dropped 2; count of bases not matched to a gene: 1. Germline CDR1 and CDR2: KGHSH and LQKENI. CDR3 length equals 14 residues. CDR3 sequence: CASSPGQGNYGYTF. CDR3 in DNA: TGTGCCAGCTCACCTGGACAGGGGAACTATGGCTACACCTTC.

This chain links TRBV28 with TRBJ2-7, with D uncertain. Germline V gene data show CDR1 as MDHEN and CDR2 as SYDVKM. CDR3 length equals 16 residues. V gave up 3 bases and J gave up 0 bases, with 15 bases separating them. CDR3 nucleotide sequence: TGTGCCAGCAGTTTTATCAACGGGTTCCCCTCCTACGAGCAGTACTTC. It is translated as CASSFINGFPSYEQYF. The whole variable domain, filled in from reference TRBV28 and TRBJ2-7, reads DVKVTQSSRYLVKRTGEKVFLECVQDMDHENMFWYRQDPGLGLRLIYFSYDVKMKEKGDIPEGYSVSREKKERFSLILESASTNQTSMYLCASSFINGFPSYEQYFGPGTRLTVT.